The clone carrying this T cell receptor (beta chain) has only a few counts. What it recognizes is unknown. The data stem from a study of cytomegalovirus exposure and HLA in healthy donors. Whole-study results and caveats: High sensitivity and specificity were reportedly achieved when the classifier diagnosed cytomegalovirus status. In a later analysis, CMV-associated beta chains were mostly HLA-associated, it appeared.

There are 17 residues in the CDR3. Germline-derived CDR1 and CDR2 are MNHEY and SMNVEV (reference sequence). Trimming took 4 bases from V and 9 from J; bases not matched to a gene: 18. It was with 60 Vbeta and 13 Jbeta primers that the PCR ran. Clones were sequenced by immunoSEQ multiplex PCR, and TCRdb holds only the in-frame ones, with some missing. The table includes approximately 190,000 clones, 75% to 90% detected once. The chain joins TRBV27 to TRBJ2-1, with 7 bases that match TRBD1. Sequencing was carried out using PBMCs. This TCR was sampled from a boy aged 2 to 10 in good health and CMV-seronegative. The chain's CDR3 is CASSSLRTGLGNSEQFF. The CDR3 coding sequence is TGTGCCAGCAGTTCTCTCCGGACAGGCTTGGGCAATAGTGAGCAGTTCTTC.